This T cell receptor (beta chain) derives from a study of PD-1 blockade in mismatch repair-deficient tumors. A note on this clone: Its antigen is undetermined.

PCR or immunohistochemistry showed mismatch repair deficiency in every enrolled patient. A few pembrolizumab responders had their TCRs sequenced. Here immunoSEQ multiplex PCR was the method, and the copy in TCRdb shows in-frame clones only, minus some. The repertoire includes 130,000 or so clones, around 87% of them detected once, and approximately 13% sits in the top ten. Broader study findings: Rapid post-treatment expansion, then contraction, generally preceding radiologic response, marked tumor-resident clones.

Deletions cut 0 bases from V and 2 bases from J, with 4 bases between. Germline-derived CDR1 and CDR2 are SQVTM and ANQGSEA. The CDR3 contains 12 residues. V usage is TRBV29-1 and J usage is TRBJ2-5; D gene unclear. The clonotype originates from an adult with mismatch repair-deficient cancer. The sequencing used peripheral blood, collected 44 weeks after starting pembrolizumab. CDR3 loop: CSVEDRQETQYF. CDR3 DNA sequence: TGCAGCGTTGAAGACAGACAAGAGACCCAGTACTTC.